A selection of T cell receptor beta chains follows, all from one sample in a study of blood T cell repertoires in COVID-19. This table comes from immunoSEQ multiplex PCR, and its TCRdb copy is limited to in-frame clones, with some not included. Counted here are approximately 12,000 clones, approximately 70% occurring once; the ten biggest clones make up over 30%. Input material: peripheral blood. These receptors were collected from a human donor in a cohort sampled during active COVID-19. Each CDR3 is given with its conserved first and last residue. The D gene is left open where the match is weak. A row's size may be missing; if present it is once, few, many or a size class.

cdr3_aa: CASSITIRDYEQYF
cdr3_nt: TGTGCCAGTAGTATAACCATTCGGGACTACGAGCAGTACTTC
j_call: TRBJ2-7
d_call: .
v_call: TRBV19
clone_size: .

cdr3_aa: CASSLPSGGRYEQYF
cdr3_nt: TGTGCCAGCAGCTTACCCTCGGGAGGGAGGTACGAGCAGTACTTC
j_call: TRBJ2-7
d_call: TRBD2
v_call: TRBV11-1
clone_size: .

cdr3_aa: CASSLEGDTNSPLHF
cdr3_nt: TGCGCCAGCAGCTTGGAGGGGGACACTAATTCACCCCTCCACTTT
j_call: TRBJ1-6
d_call: .
v_call: TRBV5-1
clone_size: .

cdr3_aa: CASSVRELNTEAFF
cdr3_nt: TGTGCCAGCAGCGTAAGGGAGCTGAACACTGAAGCTTTCTTT
j_call: TRBJ1-1
d_call: .
v_call: TRBV9
clone_size: .

cdr3_aa: CATSRDEGDLYGYTF
cdr3_nt: TGTGCCACCAGCAGGGATGAGGGAGATCTCTATGGCTACACCTTC
j_call: TRBJ1-2
d_call: .
v_call: TRBV15
clone_size: .

cdr3_aa: CASSLEGTSATNEQFF
cdr3_nt: TGTGCCAGCAGCTTAGAAGGGACTAGCGCGACCAATGAGCAGTTCTTC
j_call: TRBJ2-1
d_call: TRBD2
v_call: TRBV7-7
clone_size: medium-sized

cdr3_aa: CATRTGGFNEQYF
cdr3_nt: TGTGCCACAAGGACAGGGGGCTTCAACGAGCAGTACTTC
j_call: TRBJ2-7
d_call: TRBD1
v_call: TRBV2
clone_size: once

cdr3_aa: CASSPSSYEQYF
cdr3_nt: TGTGCCAGCTCACCGTCATCCTACGAGCAGTACTTC
j_call: TRBJ2-7
d_call: .
v_call: TRBV18
clone_size: .

cdr3_aa: CASSLGRSLTDTQYF
cdr3_nt: TGTGCCAGCAGCTTAGGAAGGAGTCTCACAGATACGCAGTATTTT
j_call: TRBJ2-3
d_call: .
v_call: TRBV7-7
clone_size: .

cdr3_aa: CAISRQVGNTEAFF
cdr3_nt: TGTGCCATCAGCCGACAGGTTGGGAACACTGAAGCTTTCTTT
j_call: TRBJ1-1
d_call: .
v_call: TRBV10-3
clone_size: .

cdr3_aa: CASSQWPRELFF
cdr3_nt: TGTGCCAGCAGCCAATGGCCCCGGGAGCTGTTTTTT
j_call: TRBJ2-2
d_call: .
v_call: TRBV3-1/TRBV3-2
clone_size: .

cdr3_aa: CAWSAGTGVGYTF
cdr3_nt: TGTGCCTGGAGTGCCGGGACAGGGGTAGGCTACACCTTC
j_call: TRBJ1-2
d_call: TRBD1
v_call: TRBV30
clone_size: medium-sized

cdr3_aa: CASSPQGSGNTIYF
cdr3_nt: TGTGCCAGCTCACCTCAGGGGTCCGGAAACACCATATATTTT
j_call: TRBJ1-3
d_call: .
v_call: TRBV18
clone_size: .

cdr3_aa: CASSATGLETQYF
cdr3_nt: TGTGCCAGTAGTGCGACAGGGTTGGAGACCCAGTACTTC
j_call: TRBJ2-5
d_call: TRBD1
v_call: TRBV19
clone_size: .

cdr3_aa: CSVEGDRAGGEQFF
cdr3_nt: TGCAGCGTTGAAGGAGATCGAGCGGGGGGTGAGCAGTTCTTC
j_call: TRBJ2-1
d_call: TRBD2
v_call: TRBV29-1
clone_size: .

cdr3_aa: CASRPWGGQNIQYF
cdr3_nt: TGTGCCAGCAGGCCTTGGGGGGGCCAAAACATTCAGTACTTC
j_call: TRBJ2-4
d_call: .
v_call: TRBV25-1
clone_size: .

cdr3_aa: CASSTTPGEKLFF
cdr3_nt: TGTGCCAGCAGTACCACGCCCGGGGAAAAACTGTTTTTT
j_call: TRBJ1-4
d_call: .
v_call: TRBV25-1
clone_size: .

cdr3_aa: CAWNVRQGFYGYTF
cdr3_nt: TGTGCCTGGAATGTGCGACAGGGGTTCTATGGCTACACCTTC
j_call: TRBJ1-2
d_call: TRBD1
v_call: TRBV30
clone_size: .

cdr3_aa: CASSQEMAGGNTGELFF
cdr3_nt: TGTGCCAGCAGCCAAGAAATGGCGGGGGGGAACACCGGGGAGCTGTTTTTT
j_call: TRBJ2-2
d_call: TRBD2
v_call: TRBV3-1/TRBV3-2
clone_size: .

cdr3_aa: CAISESGRGRYNEQFF
cdr3_nt: TGTGCCATCAGTGAGTCGGGCAGGGGCCGCTACAATGAGCAGTTCTTC
j_call: TRBJ2-1
d_call: .
v_call: TRBV10-3
clone_size: once

cdr3_aa: CASRRDRGSYEQYF
cdr3_nt: TGTGCCAGCAGGCGGGACAGGGGATCCTACGAGCAGTACTTC
j_call: TRBJ2-7
d_call: TRBD1
v_call: TRBV5-4
clone_size: .

cdr3_aa: CASSFPGPPYEQYF
cdr3_nt: TGTGCCAGCAGTTTCCCGGGTCCCCCCTACGAGCAGTACTTC
j_call: TRBJ2-7
d_call: .
v_call: TRBV28
clone_size: .

cdr3_aa: CASSLGGQGDTQYF
cdr3_nt: TGCGCCAGCAGCCTCGGTGGACAGGGTGATACGCAGTATTTT
j_call: TRBJ2-3
d_call: TRBD1
v_call: TRBV4-1
clone_size: .

cdr3_aa: CASSHEVTSYEQYF
cdr3_nt: TGTGCCAGCAGCCACGAAGTAACTTCCTACGAGCAGTACTTC
j_call: TRBJ2-7
d_call: .
v_call: TRBV3-1/TRBV3-2
clone_size: few

cdr3_aa: CASSYGFGTTNTEAFF
cdr3_nt: TGTGCCAGCAGTTACGGATTCGGGACAACGAACACTGAAGCTTTCTTT
j_call: TRBJ1-1
d_call: .
v_call: TRBV6-5
clone_size: .

cdr3_aa: CASSSSGRSQNEQFF
cdr3_nt: TGTGCCAGCAGCTCCAGCGGGAGATCCCAGAATGAGCAGTTCTTC
j_call: TRBJ2-1
d_call: TRBD2
v_call: TRBV7-3
clone_size: .